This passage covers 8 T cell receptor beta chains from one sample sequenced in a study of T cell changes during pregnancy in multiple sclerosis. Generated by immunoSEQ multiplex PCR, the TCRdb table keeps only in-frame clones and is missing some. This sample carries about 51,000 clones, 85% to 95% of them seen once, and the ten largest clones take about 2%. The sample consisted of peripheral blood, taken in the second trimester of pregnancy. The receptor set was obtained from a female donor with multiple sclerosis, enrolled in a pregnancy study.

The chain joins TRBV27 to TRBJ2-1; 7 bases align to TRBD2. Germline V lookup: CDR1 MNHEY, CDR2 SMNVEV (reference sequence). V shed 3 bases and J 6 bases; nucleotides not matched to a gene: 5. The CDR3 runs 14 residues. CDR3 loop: CASSFREAANEQFF. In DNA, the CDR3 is TGTGCCAGCAGTTTCCGGGAGGCGGCCAATGAGCAGTTCTTC.

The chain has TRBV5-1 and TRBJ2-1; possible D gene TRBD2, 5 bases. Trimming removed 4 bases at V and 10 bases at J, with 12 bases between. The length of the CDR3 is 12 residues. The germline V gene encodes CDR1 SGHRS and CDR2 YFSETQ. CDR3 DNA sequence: TGCGCCAGCAGCCCGGATCGACTAGAGCAGTTCTTC. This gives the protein CASSPDRLEQFF. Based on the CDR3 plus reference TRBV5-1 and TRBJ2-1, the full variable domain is KAGVTQTPRYLIKTRGQQVTLSCSPISGHRSVSWYQQTPGQGLQFLFEYFSETQRNKGNFPGRFSGRQFSNSRSEMNVSTLELGDSALYLCASSPDRLEQFFGPGTRLTVL.

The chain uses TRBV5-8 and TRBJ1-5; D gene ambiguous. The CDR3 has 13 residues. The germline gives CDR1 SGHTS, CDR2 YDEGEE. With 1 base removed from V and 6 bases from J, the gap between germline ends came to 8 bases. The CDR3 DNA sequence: TGTGCCAGCAGCTTGAATAGTGGTCAGCCCCAGCATTTT. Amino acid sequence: CASSLNSGQPQHF. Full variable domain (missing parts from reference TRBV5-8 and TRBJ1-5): EAGVTQSPTHLIKTRGQQATLRCSPISGHTSVYWYQQALGLGLQFLLWYDEGEERNRGNFPPRFSGRQFPNYSSELNVNALELEDSALYLCASSLNSGQPQHFGDGTRLSIL.

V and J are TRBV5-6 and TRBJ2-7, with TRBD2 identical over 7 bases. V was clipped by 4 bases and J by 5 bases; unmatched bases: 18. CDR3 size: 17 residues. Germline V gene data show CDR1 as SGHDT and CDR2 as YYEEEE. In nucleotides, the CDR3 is TGTGCCAGCAGCCCATTGACTAGCAGTGTTCGGGACGACGAGCAGTACTTC. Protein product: CASSPLTSSVRDDEQYF.

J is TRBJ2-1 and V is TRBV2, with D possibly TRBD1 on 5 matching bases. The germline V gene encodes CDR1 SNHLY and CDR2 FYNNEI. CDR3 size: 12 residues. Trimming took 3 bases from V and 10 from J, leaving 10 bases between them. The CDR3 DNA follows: TGTGCCAGCAGTGATCAGGGCCACGAGCAGTTCTTC. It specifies CASSDQGHEQFF.

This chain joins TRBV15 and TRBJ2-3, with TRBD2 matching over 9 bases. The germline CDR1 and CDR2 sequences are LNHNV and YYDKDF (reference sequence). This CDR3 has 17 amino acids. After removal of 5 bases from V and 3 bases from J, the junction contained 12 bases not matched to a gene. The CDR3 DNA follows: TGTGCCACCAGCGGAAACTTAGCGGGAGTCGGGACAGATACGCAGTATTTT. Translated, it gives CATSGNLAGVGTDTQYF.

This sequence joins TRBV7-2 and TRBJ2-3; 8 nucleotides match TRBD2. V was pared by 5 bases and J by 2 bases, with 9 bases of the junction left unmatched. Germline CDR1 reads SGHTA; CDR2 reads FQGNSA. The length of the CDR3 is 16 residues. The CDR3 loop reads CASSPVGSGVTDTQYF. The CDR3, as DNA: TGTGCCAGCAGCCCGGTGGGTAGCGGGGTCACAGATACGCAGTATTTT.

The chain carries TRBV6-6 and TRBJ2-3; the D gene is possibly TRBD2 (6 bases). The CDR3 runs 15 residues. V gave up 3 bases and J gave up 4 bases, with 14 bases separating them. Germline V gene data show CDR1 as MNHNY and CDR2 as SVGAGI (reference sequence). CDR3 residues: CASSYGDGGPDTQYF. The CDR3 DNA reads TGTGCCAGCAGTTATGGGGACGGGGGACCAGATACGCAGTATTTT.